The 25 T cell receptor beta chains given below trace back to one sample, sequenced in a study of graft-versus-host responses after intestinal transplantation. Processing released intraepithelial and lamina propria lymphocytes from the graft tissue. Generated by immunoSEQ multiplex PCR, the TCRdb table keeps only in-frame clones and is missing some. The table has over 15,000 clones, 70% to 75% seen once; the top ten hold approximately 3.5%. The sequenced sample was ileum tissue, obtained 14 days after transplant. Receptors were obtained from a human patient who received an intestinal transplant, so some T cells may come from the graft donor.

CDR3 loop: CARSLRATSRFTGELFF. As DNA, the CDR3 is TGTGCCAGAAGCTTACGAGCTACATCCAGGTTCACCGGGGAGCTGTTTTTT. The chain couples TRBV5-3 to TRBJ2-2, with D unclear. TRBV5-3 is sorted into the ORF group, with uncertain function. The ends were cut back, 2 bases at V and 4 bases at J, with 18 bases in the middle. The CDR3 length is 17 residues.

This clone has more than one count but fewer than ten. This sequence joins TRBV27 and TRBJ2-1; 10 bases line up with TRBD1. Trimming removed 5 bases from V and 0 bases from J; junction bases left unmatched: 10. The germline gives CDR1 MNHEY, CDR2 SMNVEV (reference sequence). The CDR3 has 18 amino acids. The CDR3 protein is CASSHYGTGEDSYNEQFF. In DNA form, the CDR3 reads TGTGCCAGCAGTCACTATGGGACAGGGGAGGACTCCTACAATGAGCAGTTCTTC.

The chain combines TRBV7-2 with TRBJ2-5, with D unclear. V lost 3 bases to trimming and J lost 5 bases, with 4 bases between them. The CDR3 has 11 amino acids. CDR1 is SGHTA and CDR2 is FQGNSA in the germline V gene. The CDR3 DNA is TGTGCCAGCAGCTTCGGGGAGACCCAGTACTTC. This codes for CASSFGETQYF. The full variable domain, with the rest looked up from reference TRBV7-2 and TRBJ2-5, is GAGVSQSPSNKVTEKGKDVELRCDPISGHTALYWYRQSLGQGLEFLIYFQGNSAPDKSGLPSDRFSAERTGGSVSTLTIQRTQQEDSAVYLCASSFGETQYFGPGTRLLVL.

This clone is medium-sized within its sample. V is TRBV13 and J is TRBJ2-1; TRBD2 might be the D (5 bases). Deletions cut 4 bases from V and 3 bases from J, with 19 bases between. The germline gives CDR1 PRHDT, CDR2 FYEKMQ (reference sequence). The length of the CDR3 is 17 residues. The CDR3 region is CASSYLTGGLYYNEQFF. The CDR3 DNA sequence: TGTGCCAGCAGCTACCTGACTGGCGGGCTTTACTACAATGAGCAGTTCTTC.

The rearrangement joins TRBV9 to TRBJ2-2, with TRBD1 matching over 7 bases. V gave up 0 bases and J gave up 1 base; unmatched junction bases: 9. Germline lookup yields CDR1 SGDLS and CDR2 YYNGEE. The CDR3 is 18 residues long. This chain's CDR3 is CASSVATWRTGNTGELFF. CDR3 DNA sequence: TGTGCCAGCAGCGTAGCTACCTGGAGGACAGGGAACACCGGGGAGCTGTTTTTT.

Only one count was recorded for this clone. The J gene is TRBJ1-4, the V gene TRBV7-9; no clear D gene. The germline gives CDR1 SEHNR, CDR2 FQNEAQ (reference sequence). The V gene lost 1 base and the J gene lost 0 bases, with 9 bases spanning the gap. The CDR3 is 16 amino acids. CDR3 coding DNA: TGTGCCAGCAGCTTAGGTTTTAGTACAACTAATGAAAAACTGTTTTTT. This encodes CASSLGFSTTNEKLFF.

The sample holds a few counts of this clone. The chain is built from TRBV6-6 and TRBJ2-3; 9 bases fit TRBD1. This CDR3 comprises 16 residues. J lost 1 base, V lost 0 bases, and 2 bases had no gene match. The germline gives CDR1 MNHNY, CDR2 SVGAGI (reference sequence). The CDR3 nucleotides are TGTGCCAGCAGTTACTCGAGGACAGGGGGCACAGATACGCAGTATTTT. It encodes CASSYSRTGGTDTQYF.

V gene TRBV6-1 combines with J gene TRBJ2-7; no reliable D call. The V end was cut by 3 bases, the J end by 1 base, with 7 bases between. Germline-derived CDR1 and CDR2 are MNHNS and SASEGT. The CDR3 runs 13 residues. CDR3 sequence (DNA): TGTGCCAGCAGTGAGGACGGGTCCTACGAGCAGTACTTC. The encoded protein is CASSEDGSYEQYF.

As concerns this clone: The same CDR3 also results from other DNA sequences found in this sample. The chain has TRBV27 and TRBJ2-1; possibly TRBD1 for D (6 bases). The CDR3 contains 13 residues. Trimming removed 5 bases from V and 3 bases from J, with 8 bases in between. CDR1 MNHEY and CDR2 SMNVEV come from the germline V gene (reference sequence). CDR3 loop: CASSLQGYNEQFF. CDR3 in DNA: TGTGCCAGCAGTCTACAGGGCTACAATGAGCAGTTCTTC.

This CDR3 reads CASSPPSRLAYEQYF. The CDR3 DNA reads as TGTGCCAGCTCACCACCGTCCCGGCTTGCCTACGAGCAGTACTTC. The V gene is TRBV18, the J gene TRBJ2-5; D is undetermined. The DNA end lines up better with TRBJ2-7; the J call may be wrong. The CDR3 is made up of 15 amino acids. Germline CDR1 is KGHSH and CDR2 is LQKENI.

The CDR3: CAISDRDSNGYTF. The CDR3 DNA reads TGTGCCATCAGTGACCGGGACAGTAATGGCTACACCTTC. The rearrangement uses TRBV10-3 and TRBJ1-2; TRBD1 agrees at 7 bases. J lost 6 bases, V lost 3 bases, and 4 bases had no gene match. CDR3 size: 13 residues. From germline, CDR1 is ENHRY and CDR2 SYGVKD.

The rearrangement uses TRBV5-5 and TRBJ1-2; a possible D gene is TRBD1 (5 bases). Germline CDR1 reads SGHKS; CDR2 reads YYEKEE (reference sequence). With 1 base removed from V and 2 bases from J, the gap between germline ends came to 15 bases. This CDR3 is built from 16 residues. CDR3 sequence reads: CASSLLVGGSNYGYTF. CDR3 in DNA: TGTGCCAGCAGCTTGCTGGTCGGGGGGTCGAACTATGGCTACACCTTC.

The sample holds a few counts of this clone. V and J are TRBV11-2 and TRBJ2-2, with D perhaps TRBD1 (5 bases). Trimming pared 1 base from V and 8 bases from J, leaving 11 bases between. Germline V lookup: CDR1 SGHAT, CDR2 FQNNGV. This CDR3 has 14 residues. CDR3 protein: CASSLGQGLGELFF. For the CDR3, the DNA is TGTGCCAGCAGCTTAGGGCAGGGTTTGGGGGAGCTGTTTTTT.

This chain links TRBV7-2 with TRBJ1-2; tentative D call: TRBD1 (6 bases). Trimming took 5 bases from V and 8 from J, leaving 12 bases between them. Germline V gene lookup returns CDR1 SGHTA and CDR2 FQGNSA. There are 12 residues in the CDR3. The CDR3, as DNA: TGTGCCAGCAGCCCAAACAGGGTCGGCTACACCTTC. It specifies CASSPNRVGYTF.

This clone was recorded a few times. The chain is built from TRBV19 and TRBJ2-2, with TRBD1 matching over 8 bases. This CDR3 contains 14 residues. The J segment lost 5 bases and the V segment lost 2 bases, leaving 1 base of the junction unmatched. Germline V gives CDR1 LNHDA, CDR2 SQIVND (reference sequence). The CDR3 loop is CASSITGGTGELFF. The CDR3 DNA sequence: TGTGCCAGTAGTATAACAGGGGGTACCGGGGAGCTGTTTTTT.

CDR3: CASSQTGVGTEAFF. CDR3 coding DNA: TGTGCCAGCAGCCAAACAGGGGTGGGCACTGAAGCTTTCTTT. This sequence joins TRBV6-1 and TRBJ1-1; 7 nucleotides align to TRBD1. CDR3 length: 14 residues. V was clipped by 6 bases and J by 4 bases; unmatched bases: 8. Germline lookup yields CDR1 MNHNS and CDR2 SASEGT.

The chain uses TRBV29-1 and TRBJ2-3; 10 positions match TRBD1. Germline CDR1 is SQVTM and CDR2 is ANQGSEA. With V trimmed by 6 bases and J by 3 bases, 6 bases remained unmatched. There are 14 residues in the CDR3. This chain's CDR3 is CSVRGTGETDTQYF. In nucleotides, the CDR3 is TGCAGCGTCCGTGGGACAGGGGAGACAGATACGCAGTATTTT.

This clone was seen a few times. This chain connects TRBV6-1 to TRBJ1-2; D remains unclear. V was shortened by 6 bases and J by 4 bases, with 3 bases between the two germline ends. CDR3 length: 10 residues. Germline CDR1 is MNHNS and CDR2 is SASEGT. The CDR3 region is CASRSYGYTF. The CDR3 nucleotides are TGTGCCAGCAGATCCTATGGCTACACCTTC.

This CDR3 reads CASSYWGVGDTEAFF. The CDR3 nucleotides read TGTGCCAGCAGTTACTGGGGGGTCGGGGACACTGAAGCTTTCTTT. The V call is TRBV6-5, the J call TRBJ1-1; D is perhaps TRBD1 (5 bases). In germline, CDR1 is MNHEY, CDR2 SVGAGI. CDR3 length equals 15 residues. V was clipped by 1 base and J by 3 bases, with 12 bases between them.

This clone has a handful of counts. The rearrangement uses TRBV2 and TRBJ1-2; unclear D gene. V was pared by 10 bases and J by 3 bases, with 9 bases between. The CDR3 spans 11 residues. From germline, CDR1 is SNHLY and CDR2 FYNNEI. Here the CDR3 reads CATRPDYGYTF. CDR3 bases: TGTGCCACCCGGCCCGACTATGGCTACACCTTC.

The chain combines TRBV19 with TRBJ2-2; TRBD1 agrees at 12 bases. The ends lost 4 bases at V and 4 bases at J; junction bases unmatched: 4. Per the germline V gene, CDR1 is LNHDA and CDR2 is SQIVND (reference sequence). CDR3 length equals 16 residues. In nucleotides, the CDR3 is TGTGCCAGTAGTACTCCGGGACAGGGGGCCACCGGGGAGCTGTTTTTT. It translates to CASSTPGQGATGELFF.

In its sample, this clone ranks as medium-sized. The rearrangement links TRBV30 to TRBJ1-2; D is uncertain. The CDR3 spans 12 residues. Trimming removed 3 bases from V and 8 bases from J, with 13 bases in between. Germline V CDR1 and CDR2: GTSNPN, SVGIG (reference sequence). The CDR3 DNA sequence: TGTGCCTGGAGCCTAGCCCTGATGGGCTACACCTTC. Protein sequence: CAWSLALMGYTF.

The chain employs TRBV11-2 and TRBJ2-3; D may correspond to TRBD1 or TRBD2 (5 bases each). Germline V gives CDR1 SGHAT, CDR2 FQNNGV. The CDR3 loop spans 14 amino acids. The V and J ends lost 9 bases and 4 bases respectively, with 17 bases between them. As DNA, the CDR3 is TGTGCCAGTGGCCGGGACCCGAGGTCAGATACGCAGTATTTT. Its protein product is CASGRDPRSDTQYF.

This CDR3 is CASGLVVGAVDTQYF. The DNA for the CDR3 is TGTGCTAGTGGTTTGGTCGTGGGCGCGGTAGATACGCAGTATTTT. The rearrangement links TRBV12-5 to TRBJ2-3, with unresolved D. Per the germline V gene, CDR1 is LGHNT and CDR2 is FRNRAP. CDR3 length equals 15 residues. V was clipped by 0 bases and J by 5 bases, with 12 bases between them. The full variable domain, its missing parts supplied by reference TRBV12-5 and TRBJ2-3, is DARVTQTPRHKVTEMGQEVTMRCQPILGHNTVFWYRQTMMQGLELLAYFRNRAPLDDSGMPKDRFSAEMPDATLATLKIQPSEPRDSAVYFCASGLVVGAVDTQYFGPGTRLTVL.

The rearrangement links TRBV6-1 to TRBJ2-4; D uncertain. Trimming pared 1 base from V and 0 bases from J, leaving 31 bases between. CDR1 is MNHNS, CDR2 SASEGT, per germline. The CDR3 is made up of 23 amino acids. The CDR3 DNA reads TGTGCCAGCAGTGAAGTTGTCGAAAACCGTATTACTTTTCTGAAGATAGCCAAAAACATTCAGTACTTC. It translates to CASSEVVENRITFLKIAKNIQYF.